These 8 T cell receptor beta chains originate from one sample sequenced in a study of blood T cell repertoires in COVID-19. Only in-frame clones appear in the TCRdb table, and some are missing; sequencing was by immunoSEQ multiplex PCR. The sample includes some 300,000 clones, approximately 90% of them seen just once. The sequencing input was peripheral blood. Receptors were obtained from a woman aged 50 to 60 with COVID-19, enrolled during active disease.

A single count supports this clone. This chain joins TRBV7-9 and TRBJ1-2; 10 bases line up with TRBD1. The V segment lost 5 bases and the J segment 3 bases; nucleotides outside the gene matches: 12. The CDR3 totals 17 residues. In germline, CDR1 is SEHNR, CDR2 FQNEAQ (reference sequence). The CDR3 protein is CASSHSGTGAYHYGYTF. In DNA, the CDR3 is TGTGCCAGCAGCCACTCGGGGACAGGGGCGTATCACTATGGCTACACCTTC.

The chain uses TRBV6-6 and TRBJ1-1; 7 nucleotides align to TRBD1. This CDR3 is built from 14 residues. Trimming removed 4 bases from V and 5 bases from J; junction bases left unmatched: 7. Per germline, CDR1 MNHNY and CDR2 SVGAGI (reference sequence). The CDR3 DNA follows: TGTGCCAGCAGTTTCCAAGACAGGGCAACTGAAGCTTTCTTT. Its protein product is CASSFQDRATEAFF.

The chain couples TRBV6-2 or TRBV6-3 to TRBJ1-2, with TRBD1 identical over 8 bases. The CDR3 is 15 residues long. CDR1 is MNHEY, CDR2 SVGEGT, per germline. The V segment lost 0 bases and the J segment 5 bases; nucleotides outside the gene matches: 5. Written as DNA, the CDR3 is TGTGCCAGCAGTTACTCTAGGCAGGGGGCTTATGGCTACACCTTC. It specifies CASSYSRQGAYGYTF.

The chain has TRBV30 and TRBJ2-2; 10 nucleotides line up with TRBD2. The CDR3 has 14 residues. After removal of 7 bases from V and 5 bases from J, the junction contained 7 bases not matched to a gene. CDR1 GTSNPN and CDR2 SVGIG come from the germline V gene (reference sequence). Here the CDR3 reads CAYKLAGMTGELFF. The CDR3, as DNA: TGTGCCTACAAACTAGCGGGGATGACCGGGGAGCTGTTTTTT.

CDR3 amino acids: CASSSGGTGGAETQYF. In DNA form, the CDR3 reads TGCGCCAGCAGCTCAGGCGGGACAGGGGGCGCAGAGACCCAGTACTTC. V and J are TRBV5-1 and TRBJ2-5; 12 bases are a match to TRBD1. Germline CDR1 SGHRS, CDR2 YFSETQ. After removal of 3 bases from V and 4 bases from J, the junction contained 7 bases not matched to a gene. There are 16 residues in the CDR3.

The chain joins TRBV18 to TRBJ1-2, with D possibly matching TRBD1 (5 bases). Trimming took off 3 bases at V and 4 bases at J, with 9 bases between the two ends. This CDR3 has 13 residues. CDR1 KGHSH and CDR2 LQKENI come from the germline V gene. CDR3 sequence reads: CASSPDSFYGYTF. The DNA for the CDR3 is TGTGCCAGCTCACCCGACAGCTTCTATGGCTACACCTTC.

The V and J genes are TRBV24-1 and TRBJ2-2; the D is unclear. V lost 1 base and J 6 bases, leaving 14 bases between the germline ends. The germline gives CDR1 KGHDR, CDR2 SFDVKD. This CDR3 contains 16 residues. CDR3 protein: CATSDLVRQSSGELFF. CDR3 in DNA: TGTGCCACCAGTGATTTAGTAAGACAATCGTCCGGGGAGCTGTTTTTT.

Turning to this clone: At one end, the junction sequence differs from germline, possibly due to a read error. J is TRBJ1-1 and V is TRBV7-9; a weak D match, TRBD1 (5 bases). Germline CDR1 reads SEHNR; CDR2 reads FQNEAQ (reference sequence). The CDR3 has 12 amino acids. CDR3 coding DNA: TGTGCCAGCAGCTTAGAGGGGAGGGAACGAGTCTTT. Translated: CASSLEGRERVF.